A selection of T cell receptor beta chains follows, all from one sample in a study of blood T cell repertoires in COVID-19. TCRdb keeps only in-frame clones here, not all; method: immunoSEQ multiplex PCR. The table lists about 360,000 clones, about four fifths of them singletons, with approximately 1% in the top ten. What was sequenced was peripheral blood. The receptors here all came from a human donor with acute or convalescent COVID-19. The donor label of this sample is uncertain. The conserved cysteine and the conserved F or W are not part of the CDR3 here. The order of the fields is D gene, J gene, V gene, clone size, CDR3 protein. The D gene is left open where the match is weak. Expanded clones are given a class, and other clones once, few, many or no size at all.

TRBD1 | TRBJ1-1 | TRBV5-1 | - | ASSPDRGIGVNTEAF
- | TRBJ1-1 | TRBV27 | - | ASSLFDGAEAF
- | TRBJ1-6 | TRBV4-1 | - | ASSHAPYNSPLH
- | TRBJ2-7 | TRBV5-4 | - | ASSGGRTSSYEQY
- | TRBJ2-5 | TRBV7-9 | few | ASSPRFVIQETQY
TRBD1 | TRBJ1-6 | TRBV5-1 | - | ASSLLLTGDRNSPLH
- | TRBJ2-7 | TRBV19 | - | ASSIDRPAYEQY
- | TRBJ1-4 | TRBV11-2 | - | ASRRGVGEKLF
TRBD1 | TRBJ1-4 | TRBV19 | - | ASTRLSDRNEKLF
- | TRBJ1-1 | TRBV5-8 | - | ASMRGGVLAF
- | TRBJ2-3 | TRBV9 | once | ASTLLSQGPDTQY
- | TRBJ1-3 | TRBV30 | - | AWGPGLSGGNTIY
TRBD1 | TRBJ1-2 | TRBV5-1 | - | ASSQGGLWHGYT
TRBD1 | TRBJ1-1 | TRBV5-4 | - | ASSPNRGTGAISPF
TRBD1 | TRBJ2-7 | TRBV4-2 | once | ASSLGTGRVYEQY
- | TRBJ1-3 | TRBV5-1 | - | ASSLAPYLLQGSSGNTIY
- | TRBJ1-2 | TRBV20-1 | - | SATENYGYT
TRBD1 | TRBJ1-6 | TRBV7-9 | - | ASSLGDRSSPLH
TRBD1 | TRBJ1-5 | TRBV4-1 | - | ASSLSGTAINQPQH
- | TRBJ2-7 | TRBV30 | - | AWSVGQGGEQY
TRBD2 | TRBJ2-7 | TRBV10-3 | - | AISPQGLGYEQY
TRBD1 | TRBJ1-2 | TRBV27 | - | ASASGTGHYGYT
TRBD2 | TRBJ2-3 | TRBV29-1 | - | SVRAGADTQY
- | TRBJ1-1 | TRBV6-6 | few | ASSQVLGVGAF
TRBD1 | TRBJ2-7 | TRBV11-1 | - | ASSSRQGRDGQY
TRBD1 | TRBJ2-3 | TRBV18 | few | ASSPSRTGSTDTQY
TRBD1 | TRBJ1-5 | TRBV28 | - | ASSLGGGGKPQH
- | TRBJ2-1 | TRBV7-8 | - | ASSLRDLLGNEQF
TRBD2 | TRBJ2-3 | TRBV19 | - | ASSRRAGGTDTQY
TRBD1 | TRBJ2-7 | TRBV18 | once | ASSPRGQGAFEQY
- | TRBJ1-5 | TRBV5-6 | once | ASSPLGGRNQPQH
TRBD2 | TRBJ2-5 | TRBV3-1/TRBV3-2 | - | ASREGGGVFETQY
- | TRBJ1-3 | TRBV3-1/TRBV3-2 | - | ASTLAGNTIY